This TCR beta chain was captured in a study of early T cells in non-severe SARS-CoV-2 infection. As for the study in general: Bulk RNA taken from unsorted whole blood was sequenced, leaving chains unpaired. Study results and limitations: Matching results from VDJdb favored anti-spike CD8 responses, leaving private and CD4 specificities undetected.

On this clonotype: Its cognate antigen is unknown.

Attachment of unique molecular identifiers was made to individual cDNA molecules. TCRdb re-analysed the 5' RACE reads in MiXCR, keeping a single row per CDR3 protein. Here the sample spans 56,000 or so distinct CDR3 sequences, around 15% being singletons. The CDR3 has 19 residues. Trimming cost V 2 bases and J 0 bases, with 22 bases left between them. Looked up from germline, CDR1 is SGHRS and CDR2 is YFSETQ. Here the sequenced sample was whole blood, taken at baseline. The clonotype was recovered from an adult who was a healthcare worker with PCR-confirmed SARS-CoV-2 infection or an uninfected control (not recorded which). The V gene is TRBV5-1, the J gene TRBJ2-3; either TRBD1 or TRBD2 may supply D (5 bases each). The CDR3 bases are TGCGCCAGCAGCTTTCAGAAATGGGACGGATTAACTAGCACAGATACGCAGTATTTT. Protein sequence: CASSFQKWDGLTSTDTQYF.